These 15 T cell receptor beta chains share one sample of origin, sequenced in a study of blood T cell repertoires in COVID-19. Libraries were prepared by immunoSEQ multiplex PCR; TCRdb keeps only in-frame clonotypes and omits some of them. The table lists 150,000 to 200,000 clones, roughly four fifths of them singletons. Sequences were obtained from peripheral blood. The origin of the receptors is a middle-aged man who had recovered from COVID-19.

V gene TRBV19 combines with J gene TRBJ1-5; D gene unclear. Trimming cost V 8 bases and J 0 bases, with 11 bases left between them. Germline CDR1 is LNHDA and CDR2 is SQIVND (reference sequence). The CDR3 is 14 amino acids. CDR3 in amino acids: CASAGLYSNQPQHF. The CDR3 nucleotides are TGTGCCAGTGCCGGACTGTATAGCAATCAGCCCCAGCATTTT.

This clone has a single count. This rearrangement joins TRBV18 to TRBJ1-6, with D possibly TRBD1 on 6 matching bases. The length of the CDR3 is 15 residues. The ends were cut back, 4 bases at V and 9 bases at J, with 16 bases in the middle. Per germline, CDR1 KGHSH and CDR2 LQKENI. The CDR3 is CASSQGTGTVSPLHF. As DNA, the CDR3 is TGTGCCAGCTCACAGGGTACAGGGACGGTTTCACCCCTCCACTTT.

This rearrangement joins TRBV3-1 (or the pseudogene TRBV3-2) to TRBJ2-3; 10 bases align to TRBD1. The V segment lost 2 bases and the J segment 4 bases; nucleotides outside the gene matches: 6. The V gene's germline CDR1 is LGHDT and CDR2 YNNKEL (reference sequence). The CDR3 runs to 16 residues. The CDR3 DNA sequence: TGTGCCAGCAGCCAAACCGGGACAGGGGCGGCAGATACGCAGTATTTT. Its translation is CASSQTGTGAADTQYF.

This clone was observed a handful of times. This chain links TRBV6-1 with TRBJ2-2; 9 nucleotides line up with TRBD2. CDR3 length: 16 residues. The V gene's germline CDR1 is MNHNS and CDR2 SASEGT. Losses at the gene ends were 3 bases for V and 1 base for J; bases not matched to a gene: 3. CDR3: CASSDFSGRNTGELFF. The CDR3 DNA reads TGTGCCAGCAGTGATTTTAGCGGGAGGAACACCGGGGAGCTGTTTTTT.

V usage is TRBV7-7 and J usage is TRBJ2-5; D unclear. Between the trimmed V and J ends, which lost 4 bases and 2 bases, there was a span of 5 bases. Germline V gene sequence: CDR1 SSHAT, CDR2 FNYEAQ (reference sequence). This CDR3 contains 12 residues. The CDR3 loop is CASSSPQETQYF. The CDR3 DNA is TGTGCCAGCAGCTCCCCGCAAGAGACCCAGTACTTC.

Turning to this clone: Other nucleotide sequences in the sample specify the same CDR3. The rearrangement joins TRBV11-3 to TRBJ2-7; TRBD2 matches 11 bases. From germline, CDR1 is SGHNT and CDR2 YENEEA. V shed 5 bases, J shed 5 bases, and the junction held 8 bases outside the gene matches. The CDR3 sequence is 15 residues long. The CDR3 coding sequence is TGTGCCAGCAGCCGGCGACTAGCGGGACGCCACGAGCAGTACTTC. Its protein product is CASSRRLAGRHEQYF.

V usage is TRBV7-8 and J usage is TRBJ1-5; unclear D gene. The CDR3 runs 13 residues. The germline V and J ends were trimmed by 3 bases and 4 bases, with 7 bases remaining between them. In germline, CDR1 is SGHVS, CDR2 FQNEAQ. The CDR3 sequence is CASSFRGNQPQHF. Here the CDR3 DNA reads TGTGCCAGCAGCTTTCGCGGGAATCAGCCCCAGCATTTT.

The rearrangement joins TRBV19 to TRBJ2-3, with TRBD2 identical over 10 bases. CDR1 and CDR2 from the germline V gene are LNHDA and SQIVND (reference sequence). CDR3 length: 17 amino acids. V was pared by 7 bases and J by 5 bases, with 15 bases of the junction left unmatched. The CDR3 DNA reads TGTGCCAGTACCTACAGCCTAGCGGGAGCCGTCGGAGATACGCAGTATTTT. Its translation is CASTYSLAGAVGDTQYF.

The chain carries TRBV5-1 and TRBJ1-6, with TRBD1 matching 10 bases. Trimming took 6 bases from V and 7 from J; bases not matched to a gene: 10. The CDR3 runs 16 residues. Germline CDR1 and CDR2: SGHRS and YFSETQ. Here the CDR3 DNA reads TGCGCCAGCACCCCGGAGGGACAGGGGTGGAATTCACCCCTCCACTTT. Its translation: CASTPEGQGWNSPLHF.

This chain uses TRBV19 with TRBJ1-2; 8 bases align to TRBD1. This CDR3 contains 18 residues. J gave up 6 bases and V 1 base, and 16 bases lay outside the gene matches. Germline CDR1 LNHDA, CDR2 SQIVND (reference sequence). For the CDR3, the DNA is TGTGCCAGTAGTATAGTCCCTTCTTCCGGACAGGGTGCTCATGGCTACACCTTC. It is translated as CASSIVPSSGQGAHGYTF.

V gene TRBV27 combines with J gene TRBJ1-1; 7 nucleotides align to TRBD1. The CDR3 spans 13 residues. CDR1 MNHEY and CDR2 SMNVEV come from the germline V gene (reference sequence). V dropped 3 bases and J dropped 4; count of bases not matched to a gene: 2. This CDR3 reads CASSLSGGTEAFF. The CDR3 nucleotides are TGTGCCAGCAGTTTGTCAGGGGGCACTGAAGCTTTCTTT.

The rearrangement uses TRBV27 and TRBJ1-6; D is perhaps TRBD1 (6 bases). The CDR3 runs 13 residues. V was pared by 5 bases and J by 10 bases, with 12 bases between. From germline, CDR1 is MNHEY and CDR2 SMNVEV (reference sequence). CDR3 bases: TGTGCCAGCAGTCCCAGTAGGGGGTCACCCCTCCACTTT. It translates to CASSPSRGSPLHF.

The chain joins TRBV7-6 to TRBJ2-5, with TRBD2 matching over 11 bases. Looked up from germline, CDR1 is SGHVS and CDR2 is FNYEAQ. Trimming took 1 base from V and 4 from J; bases not matched to a gene: 8. The CDR3 has 17 residues. The CDR3 bases are TGTGCCAGCAGCTTAGACCTAGCGGGAGGTGGAAGAGAGACCCAGTACTTC. Translated: CASSLDLAGGGRETQYF.

This rearrangement joins TRBV7-2 to TRBJ1-2; D gene ambiguous. Between the trimmed V and J ends, which lost 2 bases and 5 bases, there was a span of 12 bases. Germline lookup yields CDR1 SGHTA and CDR2 FQGNSA. The CDR3 contains 14 residues. The CDR3 is CASSLMSTAYGYTF. DNA of the CDR3: TGTGCCAGCAGCTTAATGTCTACAGCTTATGGCTACACCTTC.

This chain uses TRBV29-1 with TRBJ1-1, with a weak D call TRBD1 (6 bases). The CDR3 is 13 amino acids. V was trimmed by 4 bases and J by 1 base, leaving 10 bases between them. Germline CDR1 SQVTM, CDR2 ANQGSEA. CDR3 nucleotides: TGCAGCGTTGGCCAGACAGGGAACACTGAAGCTTTCTTT. Translation: CSVGQTGNTEAFF.